This T cell receptor (beta chain) was observed in a study of CD8 T cells in ankylosing spondylitis. 5'-RACE, quantitative and with molecular barcodes, yielded the TCR beta libraries. TCRdb fed the 5' RACE reads into MiXCR, producing one record per CDR3 protein. The sample has 35,000 to 45,000 distinct CDR3 sequences; about 11% are singletons. Notes on the study in general: Prior literature has documented some motif variants in synovial fluid and blood from reactive arthritis.

Trimming cost V 4 bases and J 0 bases, with 15 bases left between them. The CDR3 has 16 amino acids. Germline assignment: CDR1 SGHRS and CDR2 YFSETQ. This clonotype was detected ten times or more. Its antigen is currently unknown. This TCR was recovered from a male donor with ankylosing spondylitis or in good health (not recorded which). The V gene is TRBV5-1, the J gene TRBJ2-3; D possibly uses TRBD1 or TRBD2 (5 bases each). Specimen: blood, either unsorted or a sorted T cell fraction (not recorded which). The CDR3 DNA sequence: TGCGCCAGCAGCCCACGGGGCGGGCAAAGCACAGATACGCAGTATTTT. It specifies CASSPRGGQSTDTQYF.